This T cell receptor (beta chain) derives from a study of blood T cells in healthy people across ages. Overall study context: About one barcoded beta molecule per two T cells was captured by template switching.

In this sample, this clonotype turned up many times. Antigen specificity is unknown. Together with a sample-barcoded 5' primer, a J-beta primer mix was included in a second PCR lasting about 7 to 11 cycles. Each TCR beta cDNA got a 12-nucleotide random molecular identifier. MiXCR, run by TCRdb on the 5' RACE reads, gives a single entry per CDR3 protein. The table includes about 780,000 distinct CDR3 sequences, about 26% detected once. Trimming took off 7 bases at V and 4 bases at J, with 17 bases between the two ends. Germline CDR1 and CDR2: SGDLS and YYNGEE. CDR3 length equals 14 residues. Whole-study findings and limits: Donor CMV status was unknown, possibly confounding expanded clonotype changes.

This sample was also put to use in a study of T cells of mothers and their children.

This TCR was sampled from a boy younger than 18 in good health. The chain joins TRBV9 to TRBJ2-5, with a possible D match to TRBD1 (5 bases). Sequencing used blood. For the CDR3, the DNA is TGTGCCAGCTTCTACACAGGATCCCGAGAGACCCAGTACTTC. Amino acids: CASFYTGSRETQYF.